This TCR beta chain is from a study of T cells after yellow fever vaccination. Study-wide points: Researchers cautioned that FACS-sorted repertoires could harbor abundant clonotypes contaminating from the bulk population. Across the CD4 and CD8 compartments, a small share of clonotypes was present in both. Weaker overall was a secondary response that nonetheless peaked faster, on day 5 versus 15.

For this clonotype: Its specificity is not known.

Universal primer sites and UMIs were introduced during 5'RACE template-switching synthesis of TCR cDNA. TCRdb redid the calling of the 5' RACE reads with MiXCR, one entry per CDR3 protein. The table records about 550,000 distinct CDR3 sequences, 15% to 20% of them present only once. Germline CDR1 reads SGHRS; CDR2 reads YFSETQ. Between the trimmed V and J ends, which lost 4 bases and 3 bases, there was a span of 11 bases. This CDR3 has 14 amino acids. The rearrangement joins TRBV5-1 to TRBJ2-1, with TRBD2 as a possible D gene (6 bases). The receptor comes from a man aged 25-45 years who received the YFV17D yellow fever vaccine. The sample here was PBMCs, taken 15 days after the yellow fever booster vaccination. The CDR3 DNA reads as TGCGCCAGCAGCCTTAGCGGCGACTACAATGAGCAGTTCTTC. It is translated as CASSLSGDYNEQFF. Filled out from reference TRBV5-1 and TRBJ2-1, the complete variable domain reads KAGVTQTPRYLIKTRGQQVTLSCSPISGHRSVSWYQQTPGQGLQFLFEYFSETQRNKGNFPGRFSGRQFSNSRSEMNVSTLELGDSALYLCASSLSGDYNEQFFGPGTRLTVL.